This TCR beta chain was obtained from a study of human T cells and chemical hapten exposure. Study-level background: Among samples, TCR yields varied mainly because of small differences in pooled library volume.

Time point of the sample: patch test 1, 2 weeks after DPC sensitization. Treatment described: therapeutic diphenylcyclopropenone sensitization with weekly scalp DPC. V lost 6 bases to trimming and J lost 5 bases, with 19 bases between them. There are 16 residues in the CDR3. In germline, CDR1 is MNHEY, CDR2 SMNVEV (reference sequence). TCRdb independently ran MiXCR on the RACE reads; one entry per CDR3 protein. The sample lists roughly 120,000 distinct CDR3 sequences, around an eighth occurring once. The chain links TRBV27 to TRBJ2-2; a weak D match, TRBD2 (5 bases). The sequence came from a woman in her 50s with alopecia areata. Some clones in this sample may be carry-over from other donors' samples. The input for sequencing was whole blood, taken in connection with sensitization to the hapten diphenylcyclopropenone (DPC). The CDR3: CASRNHRESSTGELFF. For the CDR3, the DNA is TGTGCCAGCAGGAACCACCGGGAATCTTCAACCGGGGAGCTGTTTTTT.